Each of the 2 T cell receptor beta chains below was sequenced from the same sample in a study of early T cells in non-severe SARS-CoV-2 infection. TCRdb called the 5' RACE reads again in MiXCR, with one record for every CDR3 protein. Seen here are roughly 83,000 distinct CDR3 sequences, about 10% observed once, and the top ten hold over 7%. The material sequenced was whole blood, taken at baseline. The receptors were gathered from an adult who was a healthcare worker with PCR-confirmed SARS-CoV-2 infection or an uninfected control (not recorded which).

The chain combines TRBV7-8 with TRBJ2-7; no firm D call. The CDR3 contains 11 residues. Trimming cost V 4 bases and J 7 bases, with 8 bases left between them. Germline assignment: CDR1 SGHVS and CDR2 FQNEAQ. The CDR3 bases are TGTGCCAGCAGCTCAACTTGGGAGCAGTACTTC. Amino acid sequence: CASSSTWEQYF. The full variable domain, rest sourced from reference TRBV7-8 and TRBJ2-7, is GAGVSQSPRYKVAKRGQDVALRCDPISGHVSLFWYQQALGQGPEFLTYFQNEAQLDKSGLPSDRFFAERPEGSVSTLKIQRTQQEDSAVYLCASSSTWEQYFGPGTRLTVT.

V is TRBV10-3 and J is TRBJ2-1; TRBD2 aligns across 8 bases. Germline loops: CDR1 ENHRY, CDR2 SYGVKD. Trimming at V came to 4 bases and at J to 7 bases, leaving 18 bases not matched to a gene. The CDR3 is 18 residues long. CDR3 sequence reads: CAISVGLSGSRLGNEQFF. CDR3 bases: TGTGCCATCAGTGTGGGACTAAGCGGGAGCCGGCTGGGGAATGAGCAGTTCTTC.